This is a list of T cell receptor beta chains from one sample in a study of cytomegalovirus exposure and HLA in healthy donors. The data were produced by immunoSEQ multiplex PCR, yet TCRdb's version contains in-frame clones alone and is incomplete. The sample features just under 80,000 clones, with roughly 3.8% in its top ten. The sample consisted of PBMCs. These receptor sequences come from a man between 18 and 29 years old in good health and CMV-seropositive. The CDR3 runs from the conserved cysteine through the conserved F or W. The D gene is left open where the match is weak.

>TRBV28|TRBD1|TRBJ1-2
CASSLVPTGDIGYTF
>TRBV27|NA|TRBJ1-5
CASSSLGQPQHF
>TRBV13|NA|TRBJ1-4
CASSLPPRGRGEKLFF
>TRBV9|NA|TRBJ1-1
CASRPLANTEAFF
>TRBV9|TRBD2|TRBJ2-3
CASSVGGGYADTQYF
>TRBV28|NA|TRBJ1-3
CASRETGNTIYF
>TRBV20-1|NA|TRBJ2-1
CSAGKSGEQFF
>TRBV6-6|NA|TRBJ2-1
CASSYSQARDEQFF
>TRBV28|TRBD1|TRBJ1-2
CASRKGTGVTYGYTF
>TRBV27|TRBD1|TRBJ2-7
CASSLENAGGYEQYF
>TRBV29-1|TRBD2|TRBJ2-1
CSVDGGSSYNEQFF
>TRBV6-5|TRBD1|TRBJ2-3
CASNRGITDTQYF
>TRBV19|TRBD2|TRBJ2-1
CASSIWGLAGDNEQFF
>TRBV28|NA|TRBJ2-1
CASALSARNYNEQFF
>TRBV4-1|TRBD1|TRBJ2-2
CASSEPGQGIWELFF
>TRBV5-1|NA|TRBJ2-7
CASSESGTTYEQYF
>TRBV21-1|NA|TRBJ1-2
CASSSDRNYGYTF
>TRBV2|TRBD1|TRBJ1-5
CASSGQVVGNQPQHF
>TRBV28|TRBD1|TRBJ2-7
CASRRDSSYEQYF
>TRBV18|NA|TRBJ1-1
CASSLPGGGDTEAFF
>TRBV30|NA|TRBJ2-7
CAWRRKGGFSYEQYF
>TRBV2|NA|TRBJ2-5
CASSAGSEGTQYF
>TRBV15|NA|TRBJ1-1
CATSRTRQMNTEAFF
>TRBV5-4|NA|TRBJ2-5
CASSLWELQETQYF
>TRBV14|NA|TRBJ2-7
CASSRTARFSYEQYF
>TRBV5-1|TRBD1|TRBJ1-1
CASSLGQGAMNTEAFF
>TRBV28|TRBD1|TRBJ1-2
CASSVPTGVLYGYTF
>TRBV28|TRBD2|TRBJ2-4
CASKRTSGGLNIQYF
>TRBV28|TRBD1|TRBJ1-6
CASSLVQGANSPLHF
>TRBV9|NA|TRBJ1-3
CASSVGPVDLGAGRNTIYF
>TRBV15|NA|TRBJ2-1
CATSRGGEYHEQFF
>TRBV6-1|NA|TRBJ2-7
CASSEDVNSSYEQYF
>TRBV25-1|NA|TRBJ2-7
CASVQGGTYEQYF
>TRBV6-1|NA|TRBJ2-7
CASSESYEQYF
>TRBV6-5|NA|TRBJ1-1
CASSQSRGLNTEAFF
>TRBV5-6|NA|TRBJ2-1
CASSWGRPGHEQFF
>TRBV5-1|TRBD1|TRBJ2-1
CVSSLQGLGNEQFF
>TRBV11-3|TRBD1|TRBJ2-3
CASSAFGQGADTQYF
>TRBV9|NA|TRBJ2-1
CASSPDNEQFF
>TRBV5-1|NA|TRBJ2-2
CASSLGTGTGAGELFF
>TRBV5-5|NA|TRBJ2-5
CASTPTGLEAETQYF
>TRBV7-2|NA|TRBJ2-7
CASSLFSVEQYF
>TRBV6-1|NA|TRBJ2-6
CASSPQSTGANVLTF
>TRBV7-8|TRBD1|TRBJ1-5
CASSYTGGGEPQHF
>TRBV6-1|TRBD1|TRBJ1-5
CASSPTGFSNQPQHF
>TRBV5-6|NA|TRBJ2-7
CASSLADRKTYEQYF
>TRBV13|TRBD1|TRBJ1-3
CASSLRGQLNTIYF
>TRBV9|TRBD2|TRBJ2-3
CASSVIPSGGGTDTQYF
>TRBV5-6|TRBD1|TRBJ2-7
CASSDSNRGTGRDEQYF
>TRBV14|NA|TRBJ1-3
CASSKSGFGNTIYF
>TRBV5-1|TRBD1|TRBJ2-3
CASSFDRVETDTQYF
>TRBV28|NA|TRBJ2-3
CASSTLIPRPTDTQYF
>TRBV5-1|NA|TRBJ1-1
CASSLAMGVPEAFF
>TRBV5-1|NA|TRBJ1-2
CASSPDSAYGYTF
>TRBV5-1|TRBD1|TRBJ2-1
CASSLTGASNNEQFF
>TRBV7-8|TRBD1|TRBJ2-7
CASSLTTGNWAVPYEQYF
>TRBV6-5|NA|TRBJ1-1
CASSRQMNTEAFF
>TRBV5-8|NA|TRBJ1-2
CASSPQGNYGYTF
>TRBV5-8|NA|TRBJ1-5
CASSLGVSHRNQPQHF